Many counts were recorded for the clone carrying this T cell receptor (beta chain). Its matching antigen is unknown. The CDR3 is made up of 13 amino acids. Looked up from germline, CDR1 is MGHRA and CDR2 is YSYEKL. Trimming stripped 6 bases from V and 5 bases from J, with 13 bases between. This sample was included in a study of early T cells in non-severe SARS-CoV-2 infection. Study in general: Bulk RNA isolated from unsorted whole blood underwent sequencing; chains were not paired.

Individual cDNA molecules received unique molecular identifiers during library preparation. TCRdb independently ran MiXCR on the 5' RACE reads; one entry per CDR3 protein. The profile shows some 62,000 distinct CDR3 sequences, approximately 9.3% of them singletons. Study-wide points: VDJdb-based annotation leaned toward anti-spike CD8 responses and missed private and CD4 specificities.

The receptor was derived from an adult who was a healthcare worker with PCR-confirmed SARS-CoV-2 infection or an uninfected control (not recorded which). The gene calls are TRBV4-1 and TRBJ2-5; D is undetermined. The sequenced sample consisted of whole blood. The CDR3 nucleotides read TGCGCCAGCAGTCGAGACCCGTCGGAGACCCAGTACTTC. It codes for CASSRDPSETQYF.